Presented here are 18 T cell receptor beta chains from one specimen sequenced in a study of T cell clones after liver transplantation. The repertoire was sequenced with immunoSEQ multiplex PCR; TCRdb's copy has only in-frame clones and lacks some. Of 68,000 or so clones in the sample, approximately 80% were seen once. The sample in question was CD4+ T cells from blood, obtained before liver transplant. The receptors stem from a human donor who received a liver transplant.

This chain uses TRBV4-1 with TRBJ1-1; a weak D match, TRBD1 (6 bases). V was pared by 1 base and J by 2 bases, with 11 bases between. Germline V gives CDR1 MGHRA, CDR2 YSYEKL. CDR3 length equals 15 residues. CDR3: CASSQVVTGNTEAFF. In DNA, the CDR3 is TGCGCCAGCAGCCAAGTGGTGACAGGCAACACTGAAGCTTTCTTT.

The chain links TRBV28 to TRBJ2-7, with 7 bases that match TRBD1. The length of the CDR3 is 15 residues. The trim removed 6 bases at V and 1 base at J, leaving 9 bases unmatched. Per germline, CDR1 MDHEN and CDR2 SYDVKM. The CDR3 loop is CASSSLYRGSYEQYF. CDR3 nucleotides: TGTGCCAGCAGCTCCCTTTACAGGGGTTCCTACGAGCAGTACTTC.

The rearrangement joins TRBV11-3 to TRBJ1-1; no clear D. This CDR3 is 13 amino acids long. Germline CDR1 reads SGHNT; CDR2 reads YENEEA. The ends were cut back, 0 bases at V and 6 bases at J, with 8 bases in the middle. The CDR3 DNA reads as TGTGCCAGCAGCTTAGACAGGATGGCTGAAGCTTTCTTT. This encodes CASSLDRMAEAFF.

This clone was detected many times. V usage is TRBV4-2 and J usage is TRBJ1-2; D is unresolved. The CDR3 is made up of 10 amino acids. Germline V gives CDR1 LGHNA, CDR2 YNFKEQ. Between the trimmed V and J ends, which lost 5 bases and 5 bases, there was a span of 3 bases. The CDR3 region is CASSLYGYTF. CDR3 sequence (DNA): TGTGCCAGCAGCTTATATGGCTACACCTTC.

This clone was observed a few times. The V call is TRBV18, the J call TRBJ1-1; D is undetermined. The germline V gene encodes CDR1 KGHSH and CDR2 LQKENI. There are 16 residues in the CDR3. The ends were cut back, 6 bases at V and 5 bases at J, with 22 bases in the middle. This chain's CDR3 is CASSPQSGGETTEAFF. For the CDR3, the DNA is TGTGCCAGCTCGCCCCAATCGGGTGGGGAGACGACTGAAGCTTTCTTT.

The gene calls are TRBV4-1 and TRBJ1-2; no clear D. With 3 bases removed from V and 7 bases from J, the gap between germline ends came to 18 bases. Germline values: CDR1 MGHRA, CDR2 YSYEKL. The CDR3 totals 15 residues. The CDR3 spells CASSHFGPLVAGYTF. CDR3 DNA: TGCGCCAGCAGCCATTTCGGACCCCTCGTAGCTGGCTACACCTTC.

V usage is TRBV28 and J usage is TRBJ1-5; perhaps TRBD1 as D (5 bases). Trimming took 2 bases from V and 0 from J, leaving 14 bases between them. Looked up from germline, CDR1 is MDHEN and CDR2 is SYDVKM. The CDR3 totals 17 residues. CDR3 loop: CASSLEGKGYSNQPQHF. In nucleotides, the CDR3 is TGTGCCAGCAGTTTAGAGGGGAAGGGCTATAGCAATCAGCCCCAGCATTTT.

This clone has a single count. This sequence joins TRBV4-3 and TRBJ2-7; TRBD1 is a possible D gene (5 bases). This CDR3 is built from 16 residues. V dropped 4 bases and J dropped 1 base, with 17 bases sitting between them. Germline CDR1 LGHNA, CDR2 YSLEER. CDR3 sequence (DNA): TGCGCCAGCAGCCCCTCCAAAGGGGTCATATCCTACGAGCAGTACTTC. Translation: CASSPSKGVISYEQYF.

V and J are TRBV11-1 and TRBJ1-1, with a weak D call TRBD1 (6 bases). The germline V gene has CDR1 SGHAT and CDR2 FQDESV (reference sequence). Trimming left V 2 bases short and J 7 bases short, with 11 bases between. CDR3 size: 13 residues. CDR3 in DNA: TGTGCCAGCAGCTTAACAGGGTATGGTGAAGCTTTCTTT. Translating gives CASSLTGYGEAFF.

The chain has TRBV5-1 and TRBJ2-7; D gene ambiguous. The CDR3 extends over 14 amino acids. V was pared by 0 bases and J by 3 bases, with 10 bases between. The germline V gene encodes CDR1 SGHRS and CDR2 YFSETQ. Written as DNA, the CDR3 is TGCGCCAGCAGCTTGGGAAACAGAAACTACGAGCAGTACTTC. It is translated as CASSLGNRNYEQYF.

V gene TRBV7-9 combines with J gene TRBJ1-2; D remains ambiguous. Germline CDR1 reads SEHNR; CDR2 reads FQNEAQ (reference sequence). The CDR3 length is 13 residues. Trimming removed 4 bases from V and 8 bases from J, with 14 bases in between. CDR3 bases: TGTGCCAGCAGCTCGGCGGCAGCGTACGGCTACACCTTC. Amino acid sequence: CASSSAAAYGYTF.

The chain links TRBV9 to TRBJ2-3, with 7 bases fitting TRBD1. Germline V gene data show CDR1 as SGDLS and CDR2 as YYNGEE. The CDR3 spans 12 residues. J was trimmed by 10 bases and V by 7 bases; bases with no gene match: 9. The chain's CDR3 is CASQYNRGAQYF. The CDR3 bases are TGTGCCAGCCAATACAACAGGGGTGCGCAGTATTTT.

The chain combines TRBV4-3 with TRBJ2-2; D may correspond to TRBD1 or TRBD2 (5 bases each). Germline CDR1 is LGHNA and CDR2 is YSLEER. Trimming took 4 bases from V and 1 from J, leaving 16 bases between them. The CDR3 covers 17 residues. For the CDR3, the DNA is TGCGCCAGCAGCCCTAAAACCGGGACGGAGAACACCGGGGAGCTGTTTTTT. It translates to CASSPKTGTENTGELFF.

This clone showed up just once. The chain uses TRBV28 and TRBJ1-4; 12 bases map to TRBD1. V lost 5 bases and J lost 3; bases outside the gene matches: 10. In germline, CDR1 is MDHEN, CDR2 SYDVKM. The CDR3 extends over 18 amino acids. CDR3 region: CASSDTTGTGGANEKLFF. CDR3 DNA: TGTGCCAGCAGTGATACAACCGGGACAGGGGGCGCTAATGAAAAACTGTTTTTT.

The V and J genes are TRBV19 and TRBJ2-2; D call uncertain. The CDR3 loop spans 14 amino acids. V lost 3 bases, J lost 8 bases, and 13 bases lay in between. Germline V gene data show CDR1 as LNHDA and CDR2 as SQIVND (reference sequence). The CDR3 DNA sequence: TGTGCCAGTAGTATCCGACCCGGTCGTGGGGAGCTGTTTTTT. Translation gives CASSIRPGRGELFF.

The chain couples TRBV9 to TRBJ2-6; D is uncertain. V lost 6 bases and J lost 0, with 16 bases in between. CDR1 and CDR2 from the germline V gene are SGDLS and YYNGEE. CDR3 length: 17 amino acids. In DNA, the CDR3 is TGTGCCAGCACCGACTCCTACCTACCCTCTGGGGCCAACGTCCTGACTTTC. Translating gives CASTDSYLPSGANVLTF.

This sequence joins TRBV7-9 and TRBJ2-5; TRBD2 might be the D (5 bases). CDR1 and CDR2 from the germline V gene are SEHNR and FQNEAQ (reference sequence). This CDR3 is 12 amino acids long. The ends were cut back, 5 bases at V and 9 bases at J, with 13 bases in the middle. In DNA form, the CDR3 reads TGTGCCAGCAGCCTCCCGACGGGGTCCCAGTACTTC. Its protein product is CASSLPTGSQYF.

The J gene is TRBJ2-7, the V gene TRBV2; 9 nucleotides match TRBD2. V gave up 7 bases and J gave up 4 bases; unmatched junction bases: 8. This CDR3 has 14 amino acids. The germline gives CDR1 SNHLY, CDR2 FYNNEI. CDR3 sequence: CASISRTSAYEQYF. The CDR3 region has the DNA TGTGCCAGCATCTCCCGGACTAGCGCGTACGAGCAGTACTTC.